One sample yielded the 23 T cell receptor beta chains listed below, sequenced in a study of shared clonotypes between healthy human individuals. TCRdb's table, derived via immunoSEQ multiplex PCR, lists solely in-frame clones and lacks some. This table holds 550,000 to 850,000 clones, around two thirds found once. The specimen sequenced was memory CD4+ T cells sorted from blood. Regarding subset: CD45RA-negative fraction. Receptor source: a woman aged 25 to 39 in good health.

The gene calls are TRBV5-4 and TRBJ2-7; D possibly corresponds to TRBD2 (6 bases). CDR1 is SGHNT, CDR2 YYREEE, per germline (reference sequence). The CDR3 loop spans 15 amino acids. The V end lost 4 bases, the J end lost 3 bases, and 17 bases lay between the germline ends. The CDR3 reads CASSRAGSLGYEQYF. CDR3 in DNA: TGTGCCAGCAGCAGGGCCGGGAGCCTCGGCTACGAGCAGTACTTC.

The J gene is TRBJ2-7, the V gene TRBV5-1, with D perhaps TRBD1 or TRBD2 (5 bases each). Between the trimmed V and J ends, which lost 4 bases and 4 bases, there was a span of 24 bases. The CDR3 is 17 residues long. CDR1 SGHRS and CDR2 YFSETQ come from the germline V gene. CDR3 sequence: CASSAIAGVEGSYEQYF. CDR3 nucleotides: TGCGCCAGCAGCGCAATCGCCGGGGTTGAGGGGTCTTACGAGCAGTACTTC.

The J gene is TRBJ2-3, the V gene TRBV4-2, with 7 bases lining up with TRBD1. Germline V gene lookup returns CDR1 LGHNA and CDR2 YNFKEQ. The V segment lost 3 bases and the J segment 2 bases; nucleotides outside the gene matches: 5. This CDR3 is 15 amino acids long. The CDR3 coding sequence is TGTGCCAGCAGCCAGGTAGGGGGCGTCACAGATACGCAGTATTTT. Amino acid sequence: CASSQVGGVTDTQYF.

The chain carries TRBV4-2 and TRBJ1-2; weak D call: TRBD1 (5 bases). Per the germline V gene, CDR1 is LGHNA and CDR2 is YNFKEQ. The CDR3 spans 13 residues. Trimming took 0 bases from V and 7 from J, leaving 9 bases between them. The CDR3: CASSQEWGSGYTF. In nucleotides, the CDR3 is TGTGCCAGCAGCCAAGAGTGGGGCTCTGGCTACACCTTC.

The rearrangement joins TRBV27 to TRBJ2-7; a possible D gene is TRBD1 (6 bases). Trimming removed 3 bases at V and 2 bases at J, with 23 bases between. CDR3 size: 18 residues. Germline assignment: CDR1 MNHEY and CDR2 SMNVEV (reference sequence). CDR3 coding DNA: TGTGCCAGCAGTTTGGGCATGAATGGGGGCCTCCAGACCTACGAGCAGTACTTC. This sequence encodes CASSLGMNGGLQTYEQYF.

The V and J genes are TRBV6-6 and TRBJ2-7, with TRBD2 matching 8 bases. The length of the CDR3 is 14 residues. The trim removed 4 bases at V and 5 bases at J, leaving 7 bases unmatched. Germline CDR1 and CDR2: MNHNY and SVGAGI (reference sequence). The CDR3 sequence is CASSLTGGRDEQYF. The CDR3 DNA follows: TGTGCCAGCAGTTTGACGGGAGGGAGAGACGAGCAGTACTTC.

This clone was detected only once. The V and J genes are TRBV10-1 and TRBJ2-3; no reliable D call. CDR1 WNHNN and CDR2 SYGVQD come from the germline V gene (reference sequence). The CDR3 has 17 residues. Deletions cut 3 bases from V and 2 bases from J, with 18 bases between. CDR3 nucleotides: TGCGCCAGCAGTGATCGTTCCGGAATACGCAACACAGATACGCAGTATTTT. Amino acids: CASSDRSGIRNTDTQYF.

This rearrangement joins TRBV10-3 to TRBJ2-7; unclear D gene. Germline CDR1 reads ENHRY; CDR2 reads SYGVKD. V dropped 4 bases and J dropped 1 base, with 5 bases sitting between them. This CDR3 comprises 12 residues. The CDR3 bases are TGTGCCATCAGTGTACTATCCTACGAGCAGTACTTC. Amino acid sequence: CAISVLSYEQYF.

The rearrangement uses TRBV27 and TRBJ2-1; D is perhaps TRBD1 (6 bases). The CDR3 loop spans 15 amino acids. V was clipped by 2 bases and J by 9 bases, with 17 bases between them. Per the germline V gene, CDR1 is MNHEY and CDR2 is SMNVEV (reference sequence). CDR3 amino acids: CASSLIPGVRGEQFF. The CDR3, as DNA: TGTGCCAGCAGTTTAATCCCAGGGGTTCGTGGTGAGCAGTTCTTC.

The gene calls are TRBV7-8 and TRBJ1-5; the D gene is possibly TRBD1 (5 bases). The CDR3 sequence is 13 residues long. V was shortened by 5 bases and J by 5 bases, with 10 bases between the two germline ends. Germline CDR1 reads SGHVS; CDR2 reads FQNEAQ. CDR3 in amino acids: CASSQIRDQPQHF. DNA for the CDR3: TGTGCCAGCAGCCAGATCAGGGATCAGCCCCAGCATTTT. The variable domain in full, completed from reference TRBV7-8 and TRBJ1-5, reads GAGVSQSPRYKVAKRGQDVALRCDPISGHVSLFWYQQALGQGPEFLTYFQNEAQLDKSGLPSDRFFAERPEGSVSTLKIQRTQQEDSAVYLCASSQIRDQPQHFGDGTRLSIL.

The table lists this clone with a few counts. V usage is TRBV21-1 and J usage is TRBJ1-5; TRBD1, the table's D call, lacks a check against the DNA. TRBV21-1 is designated a pseudogene. The CDR3 is made up of 17 amino acids. The CDR3 spells CASSTLTGGLGNQPQHF. The DNA of the CDR3 is TGTGCCAGCAGCACGCTAACAGGGGGCTTGGGCAATCAGCCCCAGCATTTT.

The chain combines TRBV27 with TRBJ2-5; the D gene is possibly TRBD1 (5 bases). The germline V and J ends were trimmed by 5 bases and 0 bases, with 13 bases remaining between them. Germline assignment: CDR1 MNHEY and CDR2 SMNVEV (reference sequence). The CDR3 covers 15 residues. The CDR3 coding sequence is TGTGCCAGCAGTCCCTCATGGACACACCAAGAGACCCAGTACTTC. This codes for CASSPSWTHQETQYF.

This chain uses TRBV15 with TRBJ2-5; 7 bases line up with TRBD2. The better agreement between TRBJ2-7 and the DNA end casts doubt on the J call. The germline CDR1 and CDR2 sequences are LNHNV and YYDKDF (reference sequence). This CDR3 is built from 15 residues. The chain's CDR3 is CATSRDLAVSYEQYF. CDR3 sequence (DNA): TGTGCCACCAGCAGAGATCTAGCGGTCTCCTACGAGCAGTACTTC.

The gene calls are TRBV7-2 and TRBJ2-7; TRBD1 is a possible D gene (6 bases). V was cut by 5 bases and J by 2 bases, with 16 bases left in between. The CDR3 spans 15 residues. Germline CDR1 and CDR2: SGHTA and FQGNSA. The CDR3 sequence is CASSNSRDNPYEQYF. The CDR3 DNA reads TGTGCCAGCAGCAATTCCCGGGACAACCCCTACGAGCAGTACTTC.

The chain links TRBV11-2 to TRBJ2-3; D is ambiguous. The CDR3 covers 12 residues. Germline CDR1 reads SGHAT; CDR2 reads FQNNGV. V lost 5 bases to trimming and J lost 9 bases, with 12 bases between them. The CDR3 region is CASSRSDKTQYF. The CDR3 DNA follows: TGTGCCAGCAGCCGCTCCGACAAAACGCAGTATTTT.

The rearrangement uses TRBV7-7 and TRBJ2-7, with D uncertain. With 5 bases removed from V and 5 bases from J, the gap between germline ends came to 13 bases. This CDR3 has 13 residues. In germline, CDR1 is SSHAT, CDR2 FNYEAQ (reference sequence). The CDR3 spells CASSTTPGNEQYF. DNA for the CDR3: TGTGCCAGCAGCACCACACCCGGTAACGAGCAGTACTTC.

V usage is TRBV5-1 and J usage is TRBJ1-1, with 7 bases aligning to TRBD1. Germline V CDR1 and CDR2: SGHRS, YFSETQ. With V trimmed by 7 bases and J by 3 bases, 9 bases remained unmatched. The CDR3 runs to 14 residues. The CDR3 region is CASGPDRADTEAFF. The CDR3 nucleotides read TGCGCCAGCGGACCTGACAGGGCGGACACTGAAGCTTTCTTT.

The rearrangement uses TRBV2 and TRBJ2-1; D is ambiguous. V lost 3 bases to trimming and J lost 5 bases, with 8 bases between them. The CDR3 covers 13 residues. The germline gives CDR1 SNHLY, CDR2 FYNNEI. In nucleotides, the CDR3 is TGTGCCAGCAGTGACCTCAGCCACAATGAGCAGTTCTTC. Translation: CASSDLSHNEQFF.

The chain uses TRBV30 and TRBJ2-2; 8 nucleotides line up with TRBD2. Trimming removed 7 bases from V and 5 bases from J; junction bases left unmatched: 18. Germline V CDR1 and CDR2: GTSNPN, SVGIG (reference sequence). The CDR3 loop spans 17 amino acids. The CDR3 region is CASRSAGADHWTGELFF. The CDR3, as DNA: TGTGCCTCTAGATCAGCGGGAGCCGACCACTGGACCGGGGAGCTGTTTTTT.

The J gene is TRBJ1-5, the V gene TRBV28; D is uncertain. Germline CDR1 and CDR2: MDHEN and SYDVKM. V was pared by 8 bases and J by 4 bases, with 9 bases between. CDR3 length: 12 amino acids. The CDR3 loop reads CASFQVNQPQHF. The CDR3 bases are TGTGCCAGCTTTCAGGTTAATCAGCCCCAGCATTTT.

The chain carries TRBV2 and TRBJ2-2, with TRBD2 identical over 9 bases. CDR1 is SNHLY and CDR2 is FYNNEI in the germline V gene. V trimming: 4 bases; J trimming: 5 bases; junction bases outside the gene matches: 8. This CDR3 comprises 16 residues. The CDR3, as DNA: TGTGCCAGCAGTGGCCTTTCTAGCGGGGATACCGGGGAGCTGTTTTTT. Its translation: CASSGLSSGDTGELFF.

The chain is built from TRBV7-9 and TRBJ1-5; D gene ambiguous. V was clipped by 5 bases and J by 1 base, with 21 bases between them. Germline V CDR1 and CDR2: SEHNR, FQNEAQ (reference sequence). The CDR3 runs 18 residues. CDR3 sequence: CASSLGPREAGSNQPQHF. The DNA of the CDR3 is TGTGCCAGCAGCCTCGGGCCTCGGGAAGCAGGAAGCAATCAGCCCCAGCATTTT.

CDR3 DNA sequence: TGTGCCAGCGGGACTAGGCGCACCGGGGAGCTGTTTTTT. It translates to CASGTRRTGELFF. V usage is TRBV19 and J usage is TRBJ2-2; 8 nucleotides align to TRBD2. The V gene's germline CDR1 is LNHDA and CDR2 SQIVND (reference sequence). CDR3 size: 13 residues. The V gene end was trimmed by 9 bases and the J gene end by 4 bases; junction bases not matched to a gene: 4. Based on the CDR3 plus reference TRBV19 and TRBJ2-2, the full variable domain is DGGITQSPKYLFRKEGQNVTLSCEQNLNHDAMYWYRQDPGQGLRLIYYSQIVNDFQKGDIAEGYSVSREKKESFPLTVTSAQKNPTAFYLCASGTRRTGELFFGEGSRLTVL.